Listed below are T cell receptor beta chains from one sample, sequenced in a study of TIL therapy for anti-PD-1-resistant metastatic lung cancer. Some clones are missing from TCRdb's copy, which holds only in-frame ones; the method was immunoSEQ multiplex PCR. Of 50,000 to 60,000 clones in the sample, roughly 70% were seen once. The sample in question was tumor tissue, obtained at baseline. These receptors all come from a person aged 25 to 80 with non-small cell lung cancer. The CDR3 runs from the conserved cysteine through the conserved F or W. D genes are given only for firm matches. Rows give clone size only sometimes, using once, few, many, or a class for an expanded clone.

V	size	J	D	DNA	CDR3
TRBV5-5	NA	TRBJ1-4	NA	TGTGCCAGCAGCTTGGTCTCGGGGGCGTGGGAAAAACTGTTTTTT	CASSLVSGAWEKLFF
TRBV19	few	TRBJ2-2	TRBD2	TGTGCCAGTACGAGGGCTAGCGGGGGGACGAACACCGGGGAGCTGTTTTTT	CASTRASGGTNTGELFF
TRBV5-1	NA	TRBJ1-2	NA	TGCGCCAGCAGCTTAGGAGCTCGACTTTCCAACTATGGCTACACCTTC	CASSLGARLSNYGYTF
TRBV4-3	NA	TRBJ2-7	NA	TGCGCCAGCAGCCAAGAAATACCTCCTGGGTACGAGCAGTACTTC	CASSQEIPPGYEQYF
TRBV5-1	NA	TRBJ1-2	NA	TGCGCCAGCAGCTTGGGGCAGAGTAACTATGGCTACACCTTC	CASSLGQSNYGYTF
TRBV29-1	NA	TRBJ2-7	NA	TGCAGCGTTGATGTGGGTCCGGGCGAGCAGTACTTC	CSVDVGPGEQYF
TRBV6-6	few	TRBJ2-7	NA	TGTGCCAGCTGTCAGGCCTCCTACGAGCAGTACTTC	CASCQASYEQYF
TRBV5-1	NA	TRBJ1-4	NA	TGCGCCAGCAGCTTGGAAATCGTCGCAACTAATGAAAAACTGTTTTTT	CASSLEIVATNEKLFF
TRBV2	NA	TRBJ2-5	NA	TGTGCCAGCAGAGATTCAGGGACGGAGACCCAGTACTTC	CASRDSGTETQYF
TRBV5-1	NA	TRBJ1-2	NA	TGCGCCAGCAGCGGGCCCGCCTATGGCTACACCTTC	CASSGPAYGYTF
TRBV5-4	NA	TRBJ2-5	NA	TGTGCCAGCAGCGGGTGGATGCTAGGAGAGACCCAGTACTTC	CASSGWMLGETQYF
TRBV27	NA	TRBJ1-2	TRBD1	TGTGCCAGCAGCCTTACCCCGCCCAACAGGGGGGTTGACTACACCTTC	CASSLTPPNRGVDYTF
TRBV7-9	once	TRBJ2-2	NA	TGTGCCAGCAGCTTATGGCAGCCTACCGGGGAGCTGTTTTTT	CASSLWQPTGELFF
TRBV19	few	TRBJ2-7	NA	TGTGCCAGTAGTAACTTTGGGATGTCCTACGAGCAGTACTTC	CASSNFGMSYEQYF
TRBV9	NA	TRBJ2-5	NA	TGTGCCAGCAGCTGGGACCTACAAGAGACCCAGTACTTC	CASSWDLQETQYF
TRBV5-4	NA	TRBJ1-2	TRBD1	TGTGCCAGCAGCTTGACCGGGACAGGGGCTGGCTACACCTTC	CASSLTGTGAGYTF
TRBV5-1	NA	TRBJ2-1	NA	TGCGCCAGCAGCCCTTCGAGCTCCTACAATGAGCAGTTCTTC	CASSPSSSYNEQFF
TRBV2	NA	TRBJ1-2	NA	TGTGCCAGCAGTGAAGCGGAGAGGCGCCTCTTC	CASSEAERRLF
TRBV2	few	TRBJ1-6	TRBD1	TGTGCCAGCAGGGGGACAGGGGGCCGTTCACCCCTCCACTTT	CASRGTGGRSPLHF
TRBV2	once	TRBJ2-5	NA	TGTGCCAGCAGTGAAGAGTCTGGCAGGTACTTC	CASSEESGRYF
TRBV2	few	TRBJ1-6	NA	TGTGCCACACCGGGGGGCGCGAATTCACCCCTCCACTTT	CATPGGANSPLHF
TRBV9	NA	TRBJ1-3	NA	TGTGCCAGCAGCGTAGTGGCTGCCCCCAACACCATATATTTT	CASSVVAAPNTIYF
TRBV30	NA	TRBJ1-5	NA	TGTGCCTGGAGTGTAACCTGGGCCTCTAGGCAGCCCCAGCATTTT	CAWSVTWASRQPQHF
TRBV18	NA	TRBJ1-1	NA	TGTGCCAGCTCACCACTCTCGGGGAATGAAGCTTTCTTT	CASSPLSGNEAFF
TRBV7-9	NA	TRBJ2-2	NA	TGTGCCAGCAGCTGGGAAAGGACACCGGCCGGCACCGGGGAGCTGTTTTTT	CASSWERTPAGTGELFF
TRBV27	NA	TRBJ2-3	NA	TGTGCCAGCAGTGCATTTCGGAACGTATACACAGATACGCAGTATTTT	CASSAFRNVYTDTQYF
TRBV2	NA	TRBJ1-2	NA	TGTGCCAGCAGTCCGCAGAGTAACTATGGCTACACCTTC	CASSPQSNYGYTF
TRBV5-1	NA	TRBJ1-6	TRBD1	TGCGCCAGCAGCCTGTGGGACAGAAATTCACCCCTCCACTTT	CASSLWDRNSPLHF
TRBV28	NA	TRBJ1-5	TRBD1	TGTGCCAGCAGTGGGACAGGGGGCAATCAGCCCCAGCATTTT	CASSGTGGNQPQHF